Below, 26 T cell receptor beta chains from the same sample are listed, as sequenced in a study of T cells in Graves' hyperthyroidism and ophthalmopathy. Amplified TCR beta CDR3 regions came from RNA transcripts. The HTBI primer set served for first-round RT-PCR of the TCR CDR3. TCRdb called the multiplex PCR reads again in MiXCR, with one record for every CDR3 protein. The sample yields about 350,000 distinct CDR3 sequences, about 15% seen once. Sample: blood. The receptors shown here come from a woman in her 30s with Graves' hyperthyroidism.

The gene calls are TRBV20-1 and TRBJ2-4, with D possibly called TRBD1 or TRBD2 (5 bases each). Deletions cut 5 bases from V and 2 bases from J, with 10 bases between. The CDR3 loop spans 13 amino acids. Germline V gene sequence: CDR1 DFQATT, CDR2 SNEGSKA (reference sequence). CDR3 in amino acids: CSAFPGPKNIQYF. Here the CDR3 DNA reads TGCAGTGCTTTTCCGGGACCCAAAAACATTCAGTACTTC.

This clonotype has only a few counts. The rearrangement uses TRBV3-1 and TRBJ2-7; no clear D. Germline loops: CDR1 LGHDT, CDR2 YNNKEL (reference sequence). CDR3 length: 15 amino acids. The V end was cut by 2 bases, the J end by 0 bases, with 11 bases between. CDR3 region: CASSQNHMSSYEQYF. DNA for the CDR3: TGTGCCAGCAGCCAAAATCACATGAGCTCCTACGAGCAGTACTTC.

The gene calls are TRBV6-1 and TRBJ1-1; tentatively, D is TRBD1 (5 bases). Germline values: CDR1 MNHNS, CDR2 SASEGT. Trimming took 4 bases from V and 7 from J, leaving 19 bases between them. The CDR3 has 15 amino acids. In DNA, the CDR3 is TGTGCCAGCAGTGTCTCGGGGGGGGACCAACATGAAGCTTTCTTT. Translating gives CASSVSGGDQHEAFF.

This clonotype was detected ten times or more. The chain links TRBV28 to TRBJ2-3; D unclear. CDR3 length: 15 amino acids. The germline V gene encodes CDR1 MDHEN and CDR2 SYDVKM. The germline V and J ends were trimmed by 3 bases and 0 bases, with 10 bases remaining between them. CDR3: CASSFLGSSTDTQYF. Here the CDR3 DNA reads TGTGCCAGCAGTTTCCTGGGGTCTAGCACAGATACGCAGTATTTT.

This sequence joins TRBV7-9 and TRBJ2-7; TRBD2 might be the D (6 bases). The CDR3 covers 13 residues. The germline V gene has CDR1 SEHNR and CDR2 FQNEAQ (reference sequence). V dropped 5 bases and J dropped 2 bases, with 10 bases sitting between them. CDR3 protein: CASSQGGTYEQYF. The CDR3 nucleotides read TGTGCCAGCAGCCAAGGAGGGACCTACGAGCAGTACTTC. Based on the CDR3 plus reference TRBV7-9 and TRBJ2-7, the full variable domain is DTGVSQNPRHKITKRGQNVTFRCDPISEHNRLYWYRQTLGQGPEFLTYFQNEAQLEKSRLLSDRFSAERPKGSFSTLEIQRTEQGDSAMYLCASSQGGTYEQYFGPGTRLTVT.

This clonotype was observed at least ten times. Here the CDR3 DNA reads TGTGCCAGCTCACCCCCGGGACAGGGTGACTATGGCTACACCTTC. It specifies CASSPPGQGDYGYTF. The chain joins TRBV18 to TRBJ1-2, with 9 bases matching TRBD1. Per the germline V gene, CDR1 is KGHSH and CDR2 is LQKENI. Losses at the gene ends were 3 bases for V and 3 bases for J; bases not matched to a gene: 5. The CDR3 covers 15 residues.

The chain carries TRBV11-2 and TRBJ2-3, with D hard to call. V shed 6 bases and J shed 2 bases, with 18 bases lying between them. Germline assignment: CDR1 SGHAT and CDR2 FQNNGV. The CDR3 consists of 16 residues. Here the CDR3 DNA reads TGTGCCAGCAGTACCTACCTCAGGAGCTACACAGATACGCAGTATTTT. Residues: CASSTYLRSYTDTQYF.

The J gene is TRBJ1-6, the V gene TRBV2, with TRBD1 identical over 7 bases. The V segment lost 6 bases and the J segment 10 bases; nucleotides outside the gene matches: 21. CDR3 length: 18 residues. Germline V CDR1 and CDR2: SNHLY, FYNNEI. CDR3 amino acids: CASRIKTGHPTRESPLHF. The CDR3 coding sequence is TGTGCCAGCAGGATAAAGACAGGGCACCCGACCAGGGAATCACCCCTCCACTTT. Full variable domain (rest looked up from reference TRBV2 and TRBJ1-6): EPEVTQTPSHQVTQMGQEVILRCVPISNHLYFYWYRQILGQKVEFLVSFYNNEISEKSEIFDDQFSVERPDGSNFTLKIRSTKLEDSAMYFCASRIKTGHPTRESPLHFGNGTRLTVT.

In its sample, this clonotype was seen a few times. This sequence joins TRBV19 and TRBJ1-4; 9 nucleotides match TRBD1. This CDR3 has 14 amino acids. The J segment lost 7 bases and the V segment lost 9 bases, leaving 9 bases of the junction unmatched. Germline CDR1 LNHDA, CDR2 SQIVND (reference sequence). The DNA for the CDR3 is TGTGCCAGCGGACAGGGGAGTTTGGGTGAAAAACTGTTTTTT. It yields the protein CASGQGSLGEKLFF.

In this sample, this clonotype turned up a few times. This chain uses TRBV7-9 with TRBJ2-1; a possible D gene is TRBD2 (5 bases). Trimming removed 6 bases from V and 9 bases from J, with 12 bases in between. The CDR3 contains 12 residues. The germline CDR1 and CDR2 sequences are SEHNR and FQNEAQ (reference sequence). Written as DNA, the CDR3 is TGTGCCAGCAGTTATAGAGGGTCTGAGCAGTTCTTC. This gives the protein CASSYRGSEQFF.

This clonotype turned up a few times. The chain joins TRBV18 to TRBJ2-3, with 7 nucleotides matching TRBD2. Germline V lookup: CDR1 KGHSH, CDR2 LQKENI. The CDR3 is made up of 16 amino acids. After removal of 3 bases from V and 0 bases from J, the junction contained 6 bases not matched to a gene. Here the CDR3 reads CASSPRLADSTDTQYF. CDR3 sequence (DNA): TGTGCCAGCTCACCGAGGCTAGCGGATAGCACAGATACGCAGTATTTT.

Many counts were recorded for this clonotype. V is TRBV6-1 and J is TRBJ2-7; 9 bases agree with TRBD2. Germline assignment: CDR1 MNHNS and CDR2 SASEGT. There are 15 residues in the CDR3. After removal of 6 bases from V and 3 bases from J, the junction contained 9 bases not matched to a gene. The CDR3 DNA is TGTGCCAGCAGCCCTGAAGCGGGAGGATTCTACGAGCAGTACTTC. It codes for CASSPEAGGFYEQYF.

The sample holds many counts of this clonotype. This chain uses TRBV18 with TRBJ2-1; 11 bases are a match to TRBD2. Losses at the gene ends were 8 bases for V and 5 bases for J; bases not matched to a gene: 2. Per germline, CDR1 KGHSH and CDR2 LQKENI. This CDR3 contains 13 residues. The CDR3 coding sequence is TGTGCCAGCCTAGCGGGAGGTAACAATGAGCAGTTCTTC. It yields the protein CASLAGGNNEQFF.

On this clonotype itself: A much larger clone is a single base away; this may be a read error. This chain joins TRBV12-3 or TRBV12-4 and TRBJ2-5, with D perhaps TRBD2 (5 bases). Near its end, the DNA agrees better with TRBJ2-1, so the J call may be wrong. The CDR3 has 13 residues. As DNA, the CDR3 is TGTGCCAGCAGTTTTAGAGGCTGGGAGACCCAGTTCTTC. Translating gives CASSFRGWETQFF.

This clonotype appeared many times. The V gene is TRBV12-3 or TRBV12-4, the J gene TRBJ1-3; maybe TRBD1 (5 bases). This CDR3 comprises 14 residues. V gave up 5 bases and J gave up 0 bases, with 8 bases separating them. The CDR3 nucleotides read TGTGCCAGCAGTCCGACAGTCTCTGGAAACACCATATATTTT. Translating gives CASSPTVSGNTIYF.

This clonotype was observed at least ten times. J is TRBJ1-1 and V is TRBV7-3; 7 bases line up with TRBD1. The V gene's germline CDR1 is SGHTA and CDR2 FQGTGA. Trimming at V came to 5 bases and at J to 3 bases, leaving 3 bases not matched to a gene. This CDR3 contains 13 residues. The DNA for the CDR3 is TGTGCCAGCAGCCCCGACAGGGACACTGAAGCTTTCTTT. Translated: CASSPDRDTEAFF.

This clonotype was seen repeatedly, ten times or more. The genes are TRBV11-2 and TRBJ2-5, with D tentatively TRBD2 (6 bases). Trimming removed 6 bases from V and 5 bases from J, with 13 bases in between. The germline gives CDR1 SGHAT, CDR2 FQNNGV. CDR3 length: 13 residues. CDR3 in DNA: TGTGCCAGCAGAGGACTATTCCCGGAGACCCAGTACTTC. Protein sequence: CASRGLFPETQYF.

This clonotype was counted many times. This sequence joins TRBV27 and TRBJ2-1, with D possibly being TRBD1 or TRBD2 (5 bases each). Between the trimmed V and J ends, which lost 4 bases and 9 bases, there was a span of 13 bases. The germline CDR1 and CDR2 sequences are MNHEY and SMNVEV (reference sequence). This CDR3 has 13 amino acids. The CDR3 region is CASSSVTGTEQFF. As DNA, the CDR3 is TGTGCCAGCAGTTCAGTGACCGGGACTGAGCAGTTCTTC.

Turning to this clonotype: The junction shows a germline mismatch at one end, possibly a read error. The rearrangement links TRBV15 to TRBJ2-5; D is unclear. Germline CDR1 and CDR2: LNHNV and YYDKDF (reference sequence). The CDR3 spans 14 residues. The DNA for the CDR3 is TGTGCCACCAGCAGAGATCGGGTAGGAGAGGCCCAGTACTTC. It yields the protein CATSRDRVGEAQYF. The full variable domain, in which reference TRBV15 and TRBJ2-5 provide the parts outside the CDR3, is DAMVIQNPRYQVTQFGKPVTLSCSQTLNHNVMYWYQQKSSQAPKLLFHYYDKDFNNEADTPDNFQSRRPNTSFCFLDIRSPGLGDTAMYLCATSRDRVGEAQYFGPGTRLLVL.

This CDR3 reads CASSLQGYGGYGYTF. The CDR3 DNA is TGTGCCAGCAGTTTACAGGGGTATGGGGGCTATGGCTACACCTTC. This chain connects TRBV28 to TRBJ1-2; possibly TRBD1 for D (6 bases). There are 15 residues in the CDR3. Germline V gene sequence: CDR1 MDHEN, CDR2 SYDVKM. The V and J ends lost 2 bases and 4 bases respectively, with 14 bases between them.

This clonotype was recorded at least ten times. The chain joins TRBV11-2 to TRBJ2-2; a possible D gene is TRBD2 (6 bases). Germline lookup yields CDR1 SGHAT and CDR2 FQNNGV. V gave up 3 bases and J gave up 6 bases, with 8 bases separating them. The CDR3 contains 13 residues. DNA for the CDR3: TGTGCCAGCAGCTTCGGGAGCCCCGGGGAGCTGTTTTTT. This gives the protein CASSFGSPGELFF.

This clonotype was observed many times. V gene TRBV7-2 combines with J gene TRBJ2-2; D unclear. The CDR3 spans 13 residues. CDR1 and CDR2 (germline): SGHTA, FQGNSA. Trimming pared 2 bases from V and 7 bases from J, leaving 8 bases between. The CDR3 protein is CASSLSVIGELFF. CDR3 in DNA: TGTGCCAGCAGCTTATCAGTGATCGGGGAGCTGTTTTTT.

The rearrangement uses TRBV30 and TRBJ2-7, with TRBD2 identical over 14 bases. Germline loops: CDR1 GTSNPN, CDR2 SVGIG (reference sequence). CDR3 size: 14 residues. V trimming: 5 bases; J trimming: 0 bases; junction bases outside the gene matches: 0. CDR3 sequence reads: CAWGTSGSSYEQYF. CDR3 coding DNA: TGTGCCTGGGGGACTAGCGGGAGCTCCTACGAGCAGTACTTC.

This chain connects TRBV6-2 or TRBV6-3 to TRBJ2-7, with 10 bases aligning to TRBD2. CDR1 MNHEY and CDR2 SVGEGT come from the germline V gene. The CDR3 contains 17 residues. With 5 bases clipped from V and 5 bases from J, the junction kept 15 bases outside the gene matches. As DNA, the CDR3 is TGTGCCAGCAGTAGGGCTAGCGGGAGTATAATCAACCACGAGCAGTACTTC. Translated, it gives CASSRASGSIINHEQYF.

This clonotype was seen only a few times. The chain recombines TRBV29-1 with TRBJ2-1, with 10 bases identical to TRBD2. The CDR3 length is 12 residues. Germline V gene sequence: CDR1 SQVTM, CDR2 ANQGSEA. Trimming cost V 7 bases and J 8 bases; bases outside gene matches: 5. The CDR3 protein is CSGAGGSYEQFF. The CDR3 bases are TGCAGCGGAGCGGGAGGGAGTTATGAGCAGTTCTTC.

This clonotype was detected a few times. This chain uses TRBV20-1 with TRBJ1-2; 9 bases map to TRBD1. The ends lost 2 bases at V and 5 bases at J; junction bases unmatched: 6. This CDR3 region has 14 residues. Germline V gene sequence: CDR1 DFQATT, CDR2 SNEGSKA (reference sequence). CDR3 DNA sequence: TGCAGTGCTAGAACCGACAGGGGGGGATATGGCTACACCTTC. Translating it yields CSARTDRGGYGYTF.